What follows is one T cell receptor (beta chain) and its context. Germline CDR1 reads PRHDT; CDR2 reads FYEKMQ (reference sequence). This CDR3 comprises 14 residues. Trimming pared 7 bases from V and 3 bases from J, leaving 12 bases between. Measured with immunoSEQ multiplex PCR; TCRdb has only the in-frame clones, and not every one. Of about 1.4 million clones listed, about 96% are singletons. The sample comes from a study of shared clonotypes between healthy human individuals. The rearrangement links TRBV13 to TRBJ2-2; a possible D gene is TRBD2 (6 bases). The receptor was derived from a man aged 25-45 years in good health. Input material: naive CD4+ T cells sorted from blood. Subset indicated: CD45RA+ positively selected. CDR3 coding DNA: TGTGCCAGCATCCTCGGGGGTTACACCGGGGAGCTGTTTTTT. Translation: CASILGGYTGELFF.